This T cell receptor beta chain derives from a study of CD8 T cells in Susac syndrome. The RNA input was about 0.45 to 1 ug, and it was reverse transcribed with random hexamers. A single record per CDR3 protein comes from TCRdb applying MiXCR to the immunoSEQ multiplex PCR reads. Of a few hundred thousand distinct CDR3 sequences listed, roughly 90% are singletons. Sequencing was performed on CD8+ T cells from PBMCs. The clonotype comes from a human donor with multiple sclerosis.

This CDR3 is CASSFRDIANTGELFF. DNA for the CDR3: TGTGCCAGCAGCTTCCGGGACATCGCGAACACCGGGGAGCTGTTTTTT. The V and J genes are TRBV5-4 and TRBJ2-2, with D maybe TRBD1 (6 bases). The CDR3 length is 16 residues. Germline CDR1 SGHNT, CDR2 YYREEE (reference sequence). Trimming removed 2 bases from V and 0 bases from J, with 11 bases in between.